These 5 T cell receptor beta chains share one sample of origin, sequenced in a study of shared clonotypes between healthy human individuals. The assay was immunoSEQ multiplex PCR, and TCRdb's table has in-frame clones only and misses some. The sample records approximately 530,000 clones, approximately 95% being singletons. Sequences were obtained from naive CD4+ T cells sorted from blood. Sample subset: CD45RA+ positively selected. Receptors originate from a woman aged 25 to 39 in good health.

The rearrangement joins TRBV10-2 to TRBJ2-3; D ambiguous. Trimming took off 6 bases at V and 2 bases at J, with 12 bases between the two ends. Germline V gene sequence: CDR1 WSHSY, CDR2 SAAADI. The CDR3 is 14 residues long. CDR3 protein: CASRINTFTDTQYF. The CDR3 nucleotides are TGCGCCAGCAGGATCAATACGTTCACAGATACGCAGTATTTT.

The chain combines TRBV11-2 with TRBJ2-5, with D perhaps TRBD2 (6 bases). CDR1 is SGHAT, CDR2 FQNNGV, per germline. CDR3 length: 12 amino acids. V was trimmed by 5 bases and J by 13 bases, leaving 17 bases between them. CDR3 nucleotide sequence: TGTGCCAGCAGCCATTCCGGCGGAGGGCGGTACTTC. This codes for CASSHSGGGRYF.

This clone was counted only a few times. The J gene is TRBJ1-1, the V gene TRBV20-1; D may be TRBD1 (6 bases). The CDR3 is 11 residues long. V was pared by 5 bases and J by 6 bases, with 10 bases between. Germline lookup yields CDR1 DFQATT and CDR2 SNEGSKA (reference sequence). The CDR3 nucleotides are TGCAGTGCTGTAAAGGGGGCTGAAGCTTTCTTT. Amino acid sequence: CSAVKGAEAFF.

V gene TRBV6-6 combines with J gene TRBJ2-1; 7 bases are a match to TRBD2. With 2 bases clipped from V and 3 bases from J, the junction kept 7 bases outside the gene matches. The CDR3 covers 16 residues. Germline V gene sequence: CDR1 MNHNY, CDR2 SVGAGI (reference sequence). This CDR3 is CASSYRASGHYNEQFF. Here the CDR3 DNA reads TGTGCCAGCAGTTACAGGGCTAGCGGACACTACAATGAGCAGTTCTTC.

The chain uses TRBV11-1 and TRBJ2-5, with D perhaps TRBD2 (6 bases). The CDR3 covers 15 residues. V gave up 5 bases and J gave up 8 bases, with 21 bases separating them. Per the germline V gene, CDR1 is SGHAT and CDR2 is FQDESV (reference sequence). CDR3 residues: CASSPGRLVTETQYF. In DNA, the CDR3 is TGTGCCAGCAGCCCTGGACGACTAGTCACTGAAACCCAGTACTTC.